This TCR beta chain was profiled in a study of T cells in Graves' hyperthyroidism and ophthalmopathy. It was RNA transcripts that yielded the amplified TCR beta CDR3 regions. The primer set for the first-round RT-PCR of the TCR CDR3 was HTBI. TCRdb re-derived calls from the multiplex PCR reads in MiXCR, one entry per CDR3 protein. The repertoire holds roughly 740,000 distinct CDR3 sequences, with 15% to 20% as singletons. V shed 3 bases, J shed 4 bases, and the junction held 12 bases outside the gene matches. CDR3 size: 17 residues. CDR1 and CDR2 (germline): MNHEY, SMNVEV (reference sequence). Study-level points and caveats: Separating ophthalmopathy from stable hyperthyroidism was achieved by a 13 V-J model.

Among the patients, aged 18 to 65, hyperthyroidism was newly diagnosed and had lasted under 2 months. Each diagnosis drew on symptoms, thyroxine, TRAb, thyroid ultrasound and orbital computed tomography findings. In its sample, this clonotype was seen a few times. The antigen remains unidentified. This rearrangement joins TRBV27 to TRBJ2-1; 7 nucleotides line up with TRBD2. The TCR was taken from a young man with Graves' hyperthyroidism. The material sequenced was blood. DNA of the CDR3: TGTGCCAGCAGTTTCCGTATGGCGGGAGTTCGGTACAATGAGCAGTTCTTC. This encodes CASSFRMAGVRYNEQFF.